Presented here are 23 T cell receptor beta chains from one specimen sequenced in a study of identical twins (TCRdb year 2016). Library generation was performed with 5' RACE. TCRdb records Illumina HiSeq 2000 as the sequencer. The public sequencing data were trimmed at Q25 with fastp and processed into clonotypes with MiXCR by TCRdb, which kept only in-frame beta chains. Duplicate CDR3 protein sequences are folded into a single record with the most common DNA and genes. This sample gives 200,000 to 250,000 distinct CDR3 sequences in total; 7% of them show up just once. The ten biggest clones cover around 3.4% of the sample. The sample was also reused in another study, on yellow fever vaccine responses in identical twins.

Sequenced sample: memory (CD45RO+) T cells sorted from blood. Sample cell subset or site, as interpreted from the label and publication: CD45RO+ enriched T cells. These receptors were obtained from a woman between 18 and 29 years old in good health.

This clonotype has just a few counts. V gene TRBV12-3 or TRBV12-4 combines with J gene TRBJ2-1, with 9 bases that match TRBD2. The length of the CDR3 is 14 residues. The J segment lost 6 bases and the V segment lost 4 bases, leaving 4 bases of the junction unmatched. The CDR3: CASSSASGVNEQFF. CDR3 nucleotides: TGTGCCAGCAGTTCGGCTAGCGGGGTCAATGAGCAGTTCTTC.

The rearrangement uses TRBV20-1 and TRBJ2-1; D uncertain. Trimming left V 0 bases short and J 9 bases short, with 12 bases between. The CDR3 length is 13 residues. Germline CDR1 and CDR2: DFQATT and SNEGSKA (reference sequence). CDR3: CSARDQTWGEQFF. The CDR3 coding sequence is TGCAGTGCTAGAGATCAGACCTGGGGTGAGCAGTTCTTC.

The V gene is TRBV29-1, the J gene TRBJ2-2; 9 bases map to TRBD2. Germline V gene lookup returns CDR1 SQVTM and CDR2 ANQGSEA. The CDR3 spans 14 residues. Trimming cost V 4 bases and J 7 bases; bases outside gene matches: 7. The CDR3 sequence: CSVGYSGSGGELFF. Here the CDR3 DNA reads TGCAGCGTTGGTTATAGCGGGAGCGGCGGGGAGCTGTTTTTT.

This clonotype was seen many times. The genes are TRBV24-1 and TRBJ2-1, with D possibly being TRBD2 (6 bases). Trimming shortened V by 7 bases and J by 2 bases, and 11 bases separated the two germline ends. CDR1 is KGHDR, CDR2 SFDVKD, per germline. The CDR3 has 14 amino acids. The chain's CDR3 is CATSRRGAYNEQFF. DNA for the CDR3: TGTGCCACCAGCCGACGCGGGGCCTACAATGAGCAGTTCTTC.

V and J are TRBV6-6 and TRBJ2-1; 7 nucleotides line up with TRBD2. The CDR3 runs 12 residues. The germline V gene encodes CDR1 MNHNY and CDR2 SVGAGI (reference sequence). V was clipped by 0 bases and J by 12 bases; unmatched bases: 2. CDR3 region: CASSYSGRAQFF. For the CDR3, the DNA is TGTGCCAGCAGTTACTCAGGGAGGGCGCAGTTCTTC.

V usage is TRBV18 and J usage is TRBJ2-7; D not certain. Germline loops: CDR1 KGHSH, CDR2 LQKENI. The CDR3 contains 14 residues. Trimming shortened V by 6 bases and J by 0 bases, and 12 bases separated the two germline ends. CDR3 residues: CASSFATSSYEQYF. The DNA of the CDR3 is TGTGCCAGCTCGTTCGCTACGAGCTCCTACGAGCAGTACTTC.

This clonotype was counted many times. The chain links TRBV12-3 or TRBV12-4 to TRBJ2-1, with TRBD2 matching over 13 bases. Trimming at V came to 5 bases and at J to 5 bases, leaving 3 bases not matched to a gene. The CDR3 has 15 residues. CDR3 in amino acids: CASSGLAGVNNEQFF. CDR3 bases: TGTGCCAGCAGTGGACTAGCGGGAGTGAACAATGAGCAGTTCTTC.

This clonotype was seen only a few times. This chain links TRBV6-2 or TRBV6-3 with TRBJ1-5; D is undetermined. V was shortened by 6 bases and J by 9 bases, with 21 bases between the two germline ends. CDR1 and CDR2 from the germline V gene are MNHEY and SVGEGT. This CDR3 is built from 15 residues. The CDR3 is CASSPGPSASRPQHF. Here the CDR3 DNA reads TGTGCCAGCAGCCCAGGACCGAGTGCCTCACGGCCCCAGCATTTT.

This clonotype was picked up many times. The chain combines TRBV25-1 with TRBJ2-5; 8 positions match TRBD2. Germline CDR1 MGHDK, CDR2 SYGVNS. Trimming removed 4 bases from V and 4 bases from J; junction bases left unmatched: 11. The CDR3 consists of 16 residues. The CDR3 loop is CASSGPAGEVSETQYF. CDR3 nucleotides: TGTGCCAGCAGTGGCCCAGCGGGGGAGGTATCAGAGACCCAGTACTTC.

The genes are TRBV11-2 and TRBJ1-1, with D unresolved. V was pared by 1 base and J by 5 bases, with 11 bases between. CDR1 SGHAT and CDR2 FQNNGV come from the germline V gene. The CDR3 contains 14 residues. The CDR3 spells CASSLVPSLTEAFF. The CDR3 DNA is TGTGCCAGCAGCTTAGTTCCCAGTTTAACTGAAGCTTTCTTT.

There are a few counts of this clonotype. The V and J genes are TRBV29-1 and TRBJ1-2, with unresolved D. In germline, CDR1 is SQVTM, CDR2 ANQGSEA. The CDR3 has 12 amino acids. V dropped 0 bases and J dropped 4 bases, with 6 bases sitting between them. The CDR3 coding sequence is TGCAGCGTTGAAGACACATTCTATGGCTACACCTTC. Its protein is CSVEDTFYGYTF. The full variable domain, rest sourced from reference TRBV29-1 and TRBJ1-2, is SAVISQKPSRDICQRGTSLTIQCQVDSQVTMMFWYRQQPGQSLTLIATANQGSEATYESGFVIDKFPISRPNLTFSTLTVSNMSPEDSSIYLCSVEDTFYGYTFGSGTRLTVV.

Many counts were recorded for this clonotype. The chain couples TRBV20-1 to TRBJ1-4; D perhaps matches TRBD1 (6 bases). Trimming removed 5 bases from V and 2 bases from J, with 12 bases in between. In germline, CDR1 is DFQATT, CDR2 SNEGSKA (reference sequence). The CDR3 consists of 14 residues. CDR3 DNA sequence: TGCAGTGCTCAAAACAGGGCGACTAATGAAAAACTGTTTTTT. It encodes CSAQNRATNEKLFF.

The chain has TRBV20-1 and TRBJ2-3, with D maybe TRBD2 (6 bases). Germline CDR1 and CDR2: DFQATT and SNEGSKA (reference sequence). There are 17 residues in the CDR3. Here the CDR3 reads CSAAESGLPRGTDTQYF. DNA of the CDR3: TGCAGCGCAGCCGAATCTGGACTACCCAGAGGCACAGATACGCAGTATTTT.

The V gene is TRBV4-1, the J gene TRBJ2-3, with D maybe TRBD2 (6 bases). Per germline, CDR1 MGHRA and CDR2 YSYEKL. Trimming took 1 base from V and 4 from J, leaving 9 bases between them. This CDR3 spans 14 amino acids. CDR3 in DNA: TGCGCCAGCAGCCAAGGGGACTCCGCAGATACGCAGTATTTT. This encodes CASSQGDSADTQYF.

This clonotype has at least ten counts. The rearrangement links TRBV12-3 or TRBV12-4 to TRBJ1-1, with D uncertain. Trimming cost V 2 bases and J 1 base, with 5 bases left between them. The CDR3 consists of 13 residues. CDR3 sequence: CASSLWGNTEAFF. The CDR3 DNA is TGTGCCAGCAGTTTATGGGGGAACACTGAAGCTTTCTTT.

V and J are TRBV7-2 and TRBJ2-7, with 10 bases lining up with TRBD2. The CDR3 is made up of 15 amino acids. The junction had 2 bases not matched to a gene; V was cut back by 3 bases and J by 0 bases. CDR1 and CDR2 (germline): SGHTA, FQGNSA. The DNA of the CDR3 is TGTGCCAGCAGCTTCGTAGCGGGAGGCTCCTACGAGCAGTACTTC. This gives the protein CASSFVAGGSYEQYF.

CDR3 sequence reads: CAISEIGHKETQYF. The CDR3 DNA follows: TGTGCCATCAGTGAGATTGGACACAAGGAGACCCAGTACTTC. The chain couples TRBV10-3 to TRBJ2-5, with D tentatively TRBD1 (5 bases). The germline CDR1 and CDR2 sequences are ENHRY and SYGVKD. V lost 2 bases and J lost 5, with 12 bases in between. This CDR3 has 14 amino acids.

The sample holds many counts of this clonotype. The rearrangement uses TRBV4-1 and TRBJ2-7, with D perhaps TRBD2 (5 bases). Trimming left V 6 bases short and J 2 bases short, with 17 bases between. Germline loops: CDR1 MGHRA, CDR2 YSYEKL. The CDR3 extends over 15 amino acids. The CDR3 DNA is TGCGCCAGCAGATCCGGACTTGGCGGTACCTACGAGCAGTACTTC. Translating it yields CASRSGLGGTYEQYF.

This clonotype was picked up many times. The chain links TRBV2 to TRBJ1-1, with D possibly matching TRBD1 (5 bases). V was pared by 3 bases and J by 3 bases, with 11 bases between. Germline loops: CDR1 SNHLY, CDR2 FYNNEI. This CDR3 has 14 residues. The CDR3 DNA is TGTGCCAGCAGTGATGAGGGGCGCGACACTGAAGCTTTCTTT. Residues: CASSDEGRDTEAFF.

This clonotype showed up just a few times. This chain joins TRBV28 and TRBJ2-5; 7 bases line up with TRBD2. The ends lost 5 bases at V and 2 bases at J; junction bases unmatched: 5. From germline, CDR1 is MDHEN and CDR2 SYDVKM. The CDR3 has 14 amino acids. DNA of the CDR3: TGTGCCAGCAGTCACCGGGACTATCAAGAGACCCAGTACTTC. Translating gives CASSHRDYQETQYF.

This clonotype has ten or more counts. V usage is TRBV5-1 and J usage is TRBJ2-5, with 8 bases fitting TRBD2. Germline trimming cut 3 bases from V and 2 bases from J; bases unmatched to any gene: 9. This CDR3 has 16 amino acids. Germline CDR1 and CDR2: SGHRS and YFSETQ. CDR3 protein: CASSYAGTSSQETQYF. The CDR3 region has the DNA TGCGCCAGCAGCTACGCCGGGACTAGTTCTCAAGAGACCCAGTACTTC.

Ten or more counts support this clonotype. The V gene is TRBV6-1, the J gene TRBJ1-2, with TRBD1 matching over 7 bases. Germline V gene sequence: CDR1 MNHNS, CDR2 SASEGT. This CDR3 is 18 amino acids long. The V segment lost 5 bases and the J segment 4 bases; nucleotides outside the gene matches: 19. The CDR3 reads CASSTRTGHVLQVYGYTF. The CDR3 DNA follows: TGTGCCAGCAGTACACGGACAGGTCATGTTCTTCAGGTCTATGGCTACACCTTC.

This clonotype was detected only a few times. The genes are TRBV7-8 and TRBJ2-3; D is possibly TRBD2 (6 bases). There are 15 residues in the CDR3. CDR1 is SGHVS, CDR2 FQNEAQ, per germline. V dropped 1 base and J dropped 5 bases, with 13 bases sitting between them. Written as DNA, the CDR3 is TGTGCCAGCAGCTTAGAGACTAGGTATATAGATACGCAGTATTTT. Translation gives CASSLETRYIDTQYF.